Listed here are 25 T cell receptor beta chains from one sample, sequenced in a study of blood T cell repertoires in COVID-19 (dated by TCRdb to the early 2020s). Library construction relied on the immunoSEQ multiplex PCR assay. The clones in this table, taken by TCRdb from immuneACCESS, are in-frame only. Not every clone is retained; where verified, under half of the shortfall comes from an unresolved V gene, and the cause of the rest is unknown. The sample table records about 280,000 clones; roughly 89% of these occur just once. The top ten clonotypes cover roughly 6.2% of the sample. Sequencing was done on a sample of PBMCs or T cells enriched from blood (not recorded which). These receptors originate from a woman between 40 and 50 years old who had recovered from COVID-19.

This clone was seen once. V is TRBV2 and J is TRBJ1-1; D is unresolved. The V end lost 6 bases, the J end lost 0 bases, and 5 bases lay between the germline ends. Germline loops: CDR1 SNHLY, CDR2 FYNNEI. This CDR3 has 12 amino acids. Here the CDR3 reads CASRSMNTEAFF. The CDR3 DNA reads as TGTGCCAGCAGGAGCATGAACACTGAAGCTTTCTTT.

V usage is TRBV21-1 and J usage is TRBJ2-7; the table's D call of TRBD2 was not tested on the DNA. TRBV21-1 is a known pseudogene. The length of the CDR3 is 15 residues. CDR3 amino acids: CASSKGRPRLYEQYF. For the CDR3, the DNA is TGTGCCAGCAGCAAAGGGCGACCTAGACTTTACGAGCAGTACTTC.

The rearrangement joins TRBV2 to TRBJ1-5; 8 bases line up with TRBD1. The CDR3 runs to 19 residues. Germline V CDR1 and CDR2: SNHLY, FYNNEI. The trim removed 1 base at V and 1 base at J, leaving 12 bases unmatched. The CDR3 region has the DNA TGTGCCAGCAGTGAAGGCTCAGGGGGCCGTATATGGAGCAATCAGCCCCAGCATTTT. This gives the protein CASSEGSGGRIWSNQPQHF.

CDR3 amino acids: CASSLAAWNTEAFF. DNA for the CDR3: TGTGCCAGCAGCTTAGCTGCGTGGAACACTGAAGCTTTCTTT. The V and J genes are TRBV11-2 and TRBJ1-1, with D unclear. Per germline, CDR1 SGHAT and CDR2 FQNNGV. V was pared by 1 base and J by 1 base, with 7 bases between. This CDR3 region has 14 residues.

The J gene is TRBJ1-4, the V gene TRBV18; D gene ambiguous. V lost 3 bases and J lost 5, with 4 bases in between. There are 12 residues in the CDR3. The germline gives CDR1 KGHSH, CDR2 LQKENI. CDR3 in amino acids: CASSPGNEKLFF. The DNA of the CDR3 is TGTGCCAGCTCACCTGGCAATGAAAAACTGTTTTTT.

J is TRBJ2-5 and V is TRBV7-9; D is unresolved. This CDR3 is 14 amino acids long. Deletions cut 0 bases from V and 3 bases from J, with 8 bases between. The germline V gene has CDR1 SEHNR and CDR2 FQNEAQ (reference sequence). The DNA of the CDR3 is TGTGCCAGCAGCTTAGCGAAACTTGAAGAGACCCAGTACTTC. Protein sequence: CASSLAKLEETQYF.

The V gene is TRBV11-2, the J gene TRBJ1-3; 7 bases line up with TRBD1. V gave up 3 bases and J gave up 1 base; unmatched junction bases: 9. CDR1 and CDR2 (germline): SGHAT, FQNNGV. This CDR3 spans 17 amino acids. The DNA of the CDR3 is TGTGCCAGCAGCTTTGGGGCCCAGGACAGGTCTGGAAACACCATATATTTT. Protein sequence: CASSFGAQDRSGNTIYF.

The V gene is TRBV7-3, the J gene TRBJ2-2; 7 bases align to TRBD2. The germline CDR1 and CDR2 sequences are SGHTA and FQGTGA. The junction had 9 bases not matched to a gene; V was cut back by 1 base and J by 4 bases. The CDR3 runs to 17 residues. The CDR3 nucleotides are TGTGCCAGCAGCTTAATCCGTGCGGGAGCGGGCACCGGGGAGCTGTTTTTT. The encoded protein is CASSLIRAGAGTGELFF.

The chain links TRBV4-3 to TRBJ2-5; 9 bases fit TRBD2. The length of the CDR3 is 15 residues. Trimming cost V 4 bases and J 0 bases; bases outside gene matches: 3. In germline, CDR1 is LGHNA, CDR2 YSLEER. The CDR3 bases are TGCGCCAGCAGCCTGACTAGCGGATACCAAGAGACCCAGTACTTC. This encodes CASSLTSGYQETQYF.

CDR3 sequence reads: CASRDRGTDTQYF. The CDR3 nucleotides read TGTGCCAGCAGGGACAGGGGTACAGATACGCAGTATTTT. The rearrangement links TRBV27 to TRBJ2-3; 9 bases align to TRBD1. Germline V gives CDR1 MNHEY, CDR2 SMNVEV (reference sequence). The CDR3 runs to 13 residues. The V and J ends lost 6 bases and 3 bases, in that order; junction bases with no gene match: 1.

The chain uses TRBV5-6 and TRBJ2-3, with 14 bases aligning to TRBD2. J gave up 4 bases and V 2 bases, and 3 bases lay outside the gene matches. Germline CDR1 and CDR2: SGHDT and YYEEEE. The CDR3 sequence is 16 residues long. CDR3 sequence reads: CASSFRLAGGADTQYF. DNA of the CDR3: TGTGCCAGCAGCTTCCGACTAGCGGGAGGGGCAGATACGCAGTATTTT.

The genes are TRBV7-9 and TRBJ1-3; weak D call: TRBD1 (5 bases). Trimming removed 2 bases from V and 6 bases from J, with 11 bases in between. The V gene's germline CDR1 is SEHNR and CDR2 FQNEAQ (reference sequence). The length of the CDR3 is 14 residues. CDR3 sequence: CASSLQGTSNTIYF. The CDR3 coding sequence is TGTGCCAGCAGCTTACAGGGTACATCAAACACCATATATTTT.

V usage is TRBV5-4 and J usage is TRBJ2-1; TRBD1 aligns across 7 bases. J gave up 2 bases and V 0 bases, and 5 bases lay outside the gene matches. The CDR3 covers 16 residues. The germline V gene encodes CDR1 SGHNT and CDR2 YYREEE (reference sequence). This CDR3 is CASSLDAQGAYNEQFF. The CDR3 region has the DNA TGTGCCAGCAGCTTGGATGCCCAGGGGGCCTACAATGAGCAGTTCTTC.

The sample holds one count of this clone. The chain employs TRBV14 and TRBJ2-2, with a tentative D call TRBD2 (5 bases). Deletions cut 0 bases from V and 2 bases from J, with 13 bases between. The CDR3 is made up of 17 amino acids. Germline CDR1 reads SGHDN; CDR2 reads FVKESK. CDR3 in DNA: TGTGCCAGCAGCCAAGATATTGCTAGCCCCAACACCGGGGAGCTGTTTTTT. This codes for CASSQDIASPNTGELFF. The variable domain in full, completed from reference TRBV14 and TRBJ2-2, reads EAGVTQFPSHSVIEKGQTVTLRCDPISGHDNLYWYRRVMGKEIKFLLHFVKESKQDESGMPNNRFLAERTGGTYSTLKVQPAELEDSGVYFCASSQDIASPNTGELFFGEGSRLTVL.

Written as DNA, the CDR3 is TGCGCCAGCAGCTTTAGCGGGAGTGATAACAATGAGCAGTTCTTC. Its protein is CASSFSGSDNNEQFF. The chain carries TRBV5-1 and TRBJ2-1; 9 bases map to TRBD2. The germline gives CDR1 SGHRS, CDR2 YFSETQ. V lost 2 bases and J lost 5; bases outside the gene matches: 5. The CDR3 extends over 15 amino acids. Using reference TRBV5-1 and TRBJ2-1 for the parts outside the CDR3, the full variable domain is KAGVTQTPRYLIKTRGQQVTLSCSPISGHRSVSWYQQTPGQGLQFLFEYFSETQRNKGNFPGRFSGRQFSNSRSEMNVSTLELGDSALYLCASSFSGSDNNEQFFGPGTRLTVL.

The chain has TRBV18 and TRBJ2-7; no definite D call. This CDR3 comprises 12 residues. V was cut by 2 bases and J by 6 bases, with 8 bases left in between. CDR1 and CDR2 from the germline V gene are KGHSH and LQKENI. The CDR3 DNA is TGTGCCAGCTCACCAGGGCTTACCGAGCAGTACTTC. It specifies CASSPGLTEQYF.

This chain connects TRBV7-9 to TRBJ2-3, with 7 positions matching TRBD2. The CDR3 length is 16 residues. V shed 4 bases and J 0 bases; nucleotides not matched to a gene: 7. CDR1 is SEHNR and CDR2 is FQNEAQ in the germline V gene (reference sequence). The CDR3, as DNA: TGTGCCAGCAGCTCCCCCGGGAGGTCTAGCACAGATACGCAGTATTTT. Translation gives CASSSPGRSSTDTQYF.

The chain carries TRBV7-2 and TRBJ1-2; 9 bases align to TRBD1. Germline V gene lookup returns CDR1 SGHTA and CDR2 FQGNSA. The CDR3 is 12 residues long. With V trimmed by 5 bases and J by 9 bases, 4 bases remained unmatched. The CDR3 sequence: CASSVDRGSYTF. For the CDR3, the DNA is TGTGCCAGCAGCGTCGACAGGGGGAGCTACACCTTC. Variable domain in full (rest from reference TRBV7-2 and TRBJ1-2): GAGVSQSPSNKVTEKGKDVELRCDPISGHTALYWYRQSLGQGLEFLIYFQGNSAPDKSGLPSDRFSAERTGGSVSTLTIQRTQQEDSAVYLCASSVDRGSYTFGSGTRLTVV.

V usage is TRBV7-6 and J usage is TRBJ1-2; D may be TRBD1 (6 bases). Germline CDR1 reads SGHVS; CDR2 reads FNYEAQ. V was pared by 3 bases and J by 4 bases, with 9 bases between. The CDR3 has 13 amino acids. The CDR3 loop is CASSFSQGYGYTF. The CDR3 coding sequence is TGTGCCAGCAGCTTTTCACAGGGCTATGGCTACACCTTC. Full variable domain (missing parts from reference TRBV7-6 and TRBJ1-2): GAGVSQSPRYKVTKRGQDVALRCDPISGHVSLYWYRQALGQGPEFLTYFNYEAQQDKSGLPNDRFSAERPEGSISTLTIQRTEQRDSAMYRCASSFSQGYGYTFGSGTRLTVV.

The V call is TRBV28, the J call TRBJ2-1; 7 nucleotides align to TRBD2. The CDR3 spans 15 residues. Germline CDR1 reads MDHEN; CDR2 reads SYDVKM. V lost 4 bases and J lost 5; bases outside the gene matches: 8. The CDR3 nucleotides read TGTGCCAGCAGTTCAGGCGGGAGTGCTGACAATGAGCAGTTCTTC. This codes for CASSSGGSADNEQFF.

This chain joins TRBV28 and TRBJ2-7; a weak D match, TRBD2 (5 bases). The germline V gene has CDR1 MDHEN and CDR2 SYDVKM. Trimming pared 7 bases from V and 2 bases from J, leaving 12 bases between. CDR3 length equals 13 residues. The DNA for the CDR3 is TGTGCCAGCAACCTAGCCGCACCCTACGAGCAGTACTTC. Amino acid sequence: CASNLAAPYEQYF.

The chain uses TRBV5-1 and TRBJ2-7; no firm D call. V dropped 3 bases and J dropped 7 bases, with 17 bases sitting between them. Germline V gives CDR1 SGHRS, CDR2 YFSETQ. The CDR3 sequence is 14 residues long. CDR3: CASSWAAVTREQYF. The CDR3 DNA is TGCGCCAGCAGCTGGGCCGCAGTAACTCGGGAGCAGTACTTC.

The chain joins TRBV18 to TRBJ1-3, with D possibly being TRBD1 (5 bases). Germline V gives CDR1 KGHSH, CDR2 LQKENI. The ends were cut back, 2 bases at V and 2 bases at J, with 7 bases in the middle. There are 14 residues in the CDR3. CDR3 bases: TGTGCCAGCTCACCAAGGACAACTGGAAACACCATATATTTT. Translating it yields CASSPRTTGNTIYF.

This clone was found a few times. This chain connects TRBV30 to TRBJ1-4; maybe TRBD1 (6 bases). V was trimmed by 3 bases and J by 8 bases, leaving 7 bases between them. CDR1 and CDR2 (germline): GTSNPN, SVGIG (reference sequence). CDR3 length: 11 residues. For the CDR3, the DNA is TGTGCCTGGAGCACAGGGGAAAAACTGTTTTTT. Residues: CAWSTGEKLFF.

The CDR3 sequence is CAWSVRAGGRETQYF. In DNA form, the CDR3 reads TGTGCCTGGAGTGTACGAGCGGGAGGTAGGGAGACCCAGTACTTC. The chain links TRBV30 to TRBJ2-5; 9 bases map to TRBD2. The length of the CDR3 is 15 residues. Germline CDR1 is GTSNPN and CDR2 is SVGIG (reference sequence). Losses at the gene ends were 0 bases for V and 5 bases for J; bases not matched to a gene: 7.